The subject of this entry is one TCR beta chain. The antigen remains undetermined. V was clipped by 4 bases and J by 1 base, with 17 bases between them. CDR1 and CDR2 from the germline V gene are SGHDT and YYEEEE. The CDR3 is 16 amino acids. The sample comes from a study of beta chain features in type 1 diabetes. The study's findings and limits: In all four CD4+ subsets, TCRB CDR3 length was significantly, moderately reduced in type 1 diabetes. At VDJ recombination sites, type 1 diabetes patients had fewer insertions and more deleted nucleotides.

Every donor had blood drawn once into heparin, approximately 120 mL on average. It was via CD45RO/CCR7/CD25/CD127/CD95/CD27 that CD4+ naive, central memory, regulatory and stem cell-like memory cells were sorted. Expressed TCRB transcripts were sequenced, since all the RNA that had been isolated was reverse transcribed. TCRdb's copy holds only in-frame clones and misses some; the assay was immunoSEQ multiplex PCR. In the table there are under 250,000 clones, about a tenth of which are singletons. The chain uses TRBV5-6 and TRBJ2-5; D unresolved. The sequenced sample was central memory CD4+ T cells from blood. The receptor's source is a man aged 18 to 29 in good health. CDR3 DNA: TGTGCCAGCAGCCGTTTCGGAATTGATACCCAAGAGACCCAGTACTTC. The encoded protein is CASSRFGIDTQETQYF.